Listed here are 3 T cell receptor beta chains from one sample, sequenced in a study of early T cells in non-severe SARS-CoV-2 infection. TCRdb re-derived calls from the 5' RACE reads in MiXCR, one entry per CDR3 protein. The sample holds fewer than 25,000 distinct CDR3 sequences, around 3.5% seen once. Specimen: whole blood. These receptors originate from an adult who was a healthcare worker with PCR-confirmed SARS-CoV-2 infection or an uninfected control (not recorded which).

This clonotype was detected ten times or more. The rearrangement uses TRBV20-1 and TRBJ2-2, with TRBD1 matching over 10 bases. Trimming cost V 3 bases and J 5 bases; bases outside gene matches: 9. Germline CDR1 is DFQATT and CDR2 is SNEGSKA (reference sequence). The CDR3 is 16 residues long. The CDR3 sequence: CSARTFRQGATGELFF. The CDR3 nucleotides are TGCAGTGCTAGGACCTTTAGACAGGGGGCAACCGGGGAGCTGTTTTTT.

This clonotype has a count of ten or more. V and J are TRBV20-1 and TRBJ2-3; the D gene is possibly TRBD1 (6 bases). The CDR3 consists of 17 residues. With 6 bases removed from V and 2 bases from J, the gap between germline ends came to 24 bases. In germline, CDR1 is DFQATT, CDR2 SNEGSKA (reference sequence). The CDR3 DNA reads as TGCAGTGCCTTAGACCTCCGGGCCAGGGGCTTCACAGATACGCAGTATTTT. It is translated as CSALDLRARGFTDTQYF.

This clonotype rates as medium-sized. CDR3 loop: CASRTGTGDNEQFF. The DNA of the CDR3 is TGTGCCAGCAGGACCGGGACAGGGGATAATGAGCAGTTCTTC. The V and J genes are TRBV27 and TRBJ2-1; TRBD1 matches 10 bases. From germline, CDR1 is MNHEY and CDR2 SMNVEV (reference sequence). The CDR3 totals 14 residues. Trimming at V came to 6 bases and at J to 7 bases, leaving 6 bases not matched to a gene.